These 22 T cell receptor beta chains were sequenced from one sample in a study of blood T cell repertoires in COVID-19. Generated by immunoSEQ multiplex PCR, the TCRdb table keeps only in-frame clones and is missing some. This sample yields more than 80,000 clones, of which about nine tenths are seen a single time; over 5% belongs to the top ten. Source material: peripheral blood. The receptors derive from a man aged 18 to 30 with COVID-19, enrolled during active disease.

The chain is built from TRBV5-1 and TRBJ2-6; D gene uncertain. CDR3 length: 14 amino acids. V gave up 4 bases and J gave up 2 bases, with 7 bases separating them. The germline V gene encodes CDR1 SGHRS and CDR2 YFSETQ. CDR3 sequence reads: CASSLEPGANVLTF. The CDR3, as DNA: TGCGCCAGCAGCCTGGAGCCTGGGGCCAACGTCCTGACTTTC.

This clone was seen once. The chain employs TRBV6-5 and TRBJ2-7; 11 nucleotides match TRBD2. Germline CDR1 reads MNHEY; CDR2 reads SVGAGI. With 6 bases clipped from V and 0 bases from J, the junction kept 4 bases outside the gene matches. The CDR3 consists of 15 residues. The DNA for the CDR3 is TGTGCCAGCAGATTGACTAGCGGGACCTCCTACGAGCAGTACTTC. Translation gives CASRLTSGTSYEQYF.

The V gene is TRBV28, the J gene TRBJ2-2; 9 bases map to TRBD1. The J segment lost 5 bases and the V segment lost 5 bases, leaving 6 bases of the junction unmatched. The CDR3 sequence is 15 residues long. Germline CDR1 and CDR2: MDHEN and SYDVKM. The CDR3 loop is CASSPHRGQTGELFF. CDR3 coding DNA: TGTGCCAGCAGTCCCCACAGGGGGCAAACCGGGGAGCTGTTTTTT. Variable domain in full (rest from reference TRBV28 and TRBJ2-2): DVKVTQSSRYLVKRTGEKVFLECVQDMDHENMFWYRQDPGLGLRLIYFSYDVKMKEKGDIPEGYSVSREKKERFSLILESASTNQTSMYLCASSPHRGQTGELFFGEGSRLTVL.

This clone was observed once. The chain has TRBV6-5 and TRBJ2-5; 7 positions agree with TRBD2. V was clipped by 6 bases and J by 4 bases; unmatched bases: 8. The CDR3 is 14 residues long. Germline V lookup: CDR1 MNHEY, CDR2 SVGAGI. The CDR3 loop is CASRWAGAGETQYF. Written as DNA, the CDR3 is TGTGCCAGCAGGTGGGCGGGAGCCGGAGAGACCCAGTACTTC.

This chain links TRBV6-2 or TRBV6-3 with TRBJ1-1; tentative D call: TRBD1 (5 bases). Trimming shortened V by 2 bases and J by 1 base, and 8 bases separated the two germline ends. CDR1 and CDR2 from the germline V gene are MNHEY and SVGEGT. The CDR3 is 14 residues long. CDR3: CASSYGGTNTEAFF. CDR3 coding DNA: TGTGCCAGCAGTTACGGGGGGACGAACACTGAAGCTTTCTTT.

The chain joins TRBV7-9 to TRBJ1-6; 9 nucleotides line up with TRBD1. The CDR3 covers 14 residues. From germline, CDR1 is SEHNR and CDR2 FQNEAQ (reference sequence). After removal of 8 bases from V and 10 bases from J, the junction contained 9 bases not matched to a gene. CDR3 sequence reads: CASGGTGLSSPLHF. For the CDR3, the DNA is TGTGCCAGCGGGGGGACAGGGTTAAGCTCACCCCTCCACTTT.

The chain combines TRBV2 with TRBJ1-2; possible D gene TRBD1, 6 bases. Per germline, CDR1 SNHLY and CDR2 FYNNEI. This CDR3 is 14 amino acids long. V was shortened by 6 bases and J by 4 bases, with 15 bases between the two germline ends. CDR3 DNA: TGTGCCAGCAGCCTTCGACGGACAGTCTATGGCTACACCTTC. Its translation: CASSLRRTVYGYTF.

The V call is TRBV7-6, the J call TRBJ1-2; weak D call: TRBD1 (5 bases). The ends were cut back, 0 bases at V and 3 bases at J, with 11 bases in the middle. In germline, CDR1 is SGHVS, CDR2 FNYEAQ. The CDR3 covers 15 residues. CDR3 in amino acids: CASSLASGDYYGYTF. CDR3 DNA: TGTGCCAGCAGCTTAGCCTCCGGGGACTACTATGGCTACACCTTC.

V and J are TRBV28 and TRBJ1-5; no definite D call. The V and J ends lost 7 bases and 1 base respectively, with 20 bases between them. Germline CDR1 MDHEN, CDR2 SYDVKM. The CDR3 runs to 17 residues. CDR3 protein: CASTRAHVGRSNQPQHF. In DNA, the CDR3 is TGTGCCAGCACCCGGGCCCACGTCGGGAGGAGCAATCAGCCCCAGCATTTT.

The CDR3 nucleotides read TGTGCCAGCAGCTCACAGGGATCGACCGGGGAGCTGTTTTTT. Its translation: CASSSQGSTGELFF. The chain links TRBV7-3 to TRBJ2-2; perhaps TRBD1 as D (6 bases). Germline CDR1 reads SGHTA; CDR2 reads FQGTGA. With 4 bases removed from V and 5 bases from J, the gap between germline ends came to 11 bases. This CDR3 is built from 14 residues.

The CDR3 loop reads CASNPGQLVSGELFF. In nucleotides, the CDR3 is TGTGCCAGCAATCCGGGACAGCTTGTCTCCGGGGAGCTGTTTTTT. The V and J genes are TRBV19 and TRBJ2-2; 7 nucleotides match TRBD1. V lost 9 bases and J lost 6; bases outside the gene matches: 13. There are 15 residues in the CDR3. Germline assignment: CDR1 LNHDA and CDR2 SQIVND (reference sequence).

As to this clone: Other DNA variants within this sample encode the same CDR3. The V gene is TRBV5-1, the J gene TRBJ2-7; 10 positions match TRBD1. J lost 2 bases, V lost 2 bases, and 1 base had no gene match. The CDR3 runs 14 residues. The V gene's germline CDR1 is SGHRS and CDR2 YFSETQ. CDR3 in DNA: TGCGCCAGCAGCTTAGGGACAGGGGCCTACGAGCAGTACTTC. This encodes CASSLGTGAYEQYF.

In its sample, this clone was seen a few times. V and J are TRBV29-1 and TRBJ2-7; possible D gene TRBD1, 7 bases. Trimming pared 4 bases from V and 1 base from J, leaving 14 bases between. The CDR3 consists of 14 residues. Germline-derived CDR1 and CDR2 are SQVTM and ANQGSEA. The CDR3 coding sequence is TGCAGCGTTGGATACAGGGGACTTTCCTACGAGCAGTACTTC. This translates into CSVGYRGLSYEQYF.

The chain recombines TRBV18 with TRBJ1-1; D is possibly TRBD1 (5 bases). Germline CDR1 is KGHSH and CDR2 is LQKENI. This CDR3 is built from 14 residues. Trimming took 1 base from V and 3 from J, leaving 9 bases between them. CDR3 in amino acids: CASSPQPRDTEAFF. The CDR3 region has the DNA TGTGCCAGCTCACCACAGCCCAGGGACACTGAAGCTTTCTTT.

The gene calls are TRBV6-5 and TRBJ1-1; tentatively, D is TRBD1 (5 bases). The CDR3 loop spans 13 amino acids. CDR1 and CDR2 from the germline V gene are MNHEY and SVGAGI. The V gene lost 2 bases and the J gene lost 11 bases, with 15 bases spanning the gap. The CDR3 region is CASSYGTLAKAFF. The CDR3 bases are TGTGCCAGCAGTTACGGGACTCTCGCCAAGGCTTTCTTT.

This chain links TRBV21-1 with TRBJ2-7; the table's D call, TRBD2, has no DNA check behind it. TRBV21-1 has pseudogene status. This CDR3 contains 14 residues. The CDR3, as DNA: TGTGCCAGCAGCAAGCGGGATGCCAGACTGGAGCAGTACTTC. Translating it yields CASSKRDARLEQYF.

In this sample, this clone turned up a few times. The chain combines TRBV12-5 with TRBJ2-7, with 8 bases fitting TRBD2. Germline V lookup: CDR1 LGHNT, CDR2 FRNRAP. The CDR3 runs to 14 residues. V was clipped by 6 bases and J by 3 bases; unmatched bases: 7. CDR3 region: CASGPGTSIYEQYF. CDR3 nucleotide sequence: TGTGCTAGTGGGCCCGGGACTAGTATCTACGAGCAGTACTTC.

This chain connects TRBV28 to TRBJ1-2; D is possibly TRBD1 (5 bases). The CDR3 extends over 17 amino acids. Germline loops: CDR1 MDHEN, CDR2 SYDVKM. V lost 6 bases and J 6 bases, leaving 26 bases between the germline ends. DNA for the CDR3: TGTGCCAGCAGCTTAATCCCCCTTTTTGGGGCAAACCATGGCTACACCTTC. It yields the protein CASSLIPLFGANHGYTF.

The chain carries TRBV5-3 and TRBJ2-7, with TRBD1 matching 9 bases. TRBV5-3 is marked as an open reading frame, function uncertain. After removal of 3 bases from V and 4 bases from J, the junction contained 14 bases not matched to a gene. The CDR3 contains 17 residues. CDR3 protein: CARSSLDPGQGLYEQYF. DNA for the CDR3: TGTGCCAGAAGCTCCCTTGATCCGGGACAGGGTTTATACGAGCAGTACTTC.

The CDR3 sequence: CAISRDRAGSEQYF. The CDR3 bases are TGTGCCATCAGTAGGGACAGGGCAGGAAGCGAGCAGTACTTC. This sequence joins TRBV10-3 and TRBJ2-7; TRBD1 matches 9 bases. The germline V gene encodes CDR1 ENHRY and CDR2 SYGVKD. V shed 5 bases, J shed 6 bases, and the junction held 8 bases outside the gene matches. The CDR3 sequence is 14 residues long.

CDR3 region: CASSFNNQPQHF. The CDR3 DNA sequence: TGTGCCAGCAGCTTTAACAATCAGCCCCAGCATTTT. This chain joins TRBV5-8 and TRBJ1-5; D not certain. V was cut by 2 bases and J by 3 bases, with 3 bases left in between. The CDR3 has 12 residues. Germline V gene data show CDR1 as SGHTS and CDR2 as YDEGEE. The variable domain in full, with the rest retrieved from reference TRBV5-8 and TRBJ1-5, is EAGVTQSPTHLIKTRGQQATLRCSPISGHTSVYWYQQALGLGLQFLLWYDEGEERNRGNFPPRFSGRQFPNYSSELNVNALELEDSALYLCASSFNNQPQHFGDGTRLSIL.

The J gene is TRBJ2-1, the V gene TRBV2; the match to TRBD2 covers 10 bases. V gave up 4 bases and J gave up 0 bases; unmatched junction bases: 9. The CDR3 has 18 residues. Germline values: CDR1 SNHLY, CDR2 FYNNEI. CDR3 loop: CASSGASGRLSSYNEQFF. The CDR3 region has the DNA TGTGCCAGCAGTGGGGCTAGCGGGAGACTGAGCTCCTACAATGAGCAGTTCTTC.